These 9 T cell receptor beta chains share one sample of origin, sequenced in a study of T cell repertoires in cytomegalovirus infection. Each CDR3 protein gets one entry after TCRdb re-called the reads with MiXCR. This sample has about 460,000 distinct CDR3 sequences, with around 10% found just once. The sequencing sample was made of PBMCs. Receptors were obtained from a human donor in good health (CMV status not recorded). Some clones in this sample may be carry-over from other donors' samples.

This clonotype was detected ten times or more. The chain links TRBV7-9 to TRBJ2-1; 13 bases line up with TRBD2. The CDR3 extends over 15 amino acids. The trim removed 5 bases at V and 8 bases at J, leaving 6 bases unmatched. Per the germline V gene, CDR1 is SEHNR and CDR2 is FQNEAQ (reference sequence). The CDR3 loop is CASSPWTSGSHEQFF. CDR3 coding DNA: TGTGCCAGCAGCCCCTGGACTAGCGGGAGCCATGAGCAGTTCTTC.

This clonotype was recorded at least ten times. The chain recombines TRBV7-2 with TRBJ1-2, with a possible D match to TRBD1 (6 bases). CDR1 is SGHTA and CDR2 is FQGNSA in the germline V gene. This CDR3 is 15 amino acids long. Trimming took 1 base from V and 2 from J, leaving 11 bases between them. CDR3 residues: CASSLDREGNYGYTF. Here the CDR3 DNA reads TGTGCCAGCAGCTTAGACAGGGAGGGGAACTATGGCTACACCTTC. Using reference TRBV7-2 and TRBJ1-2 for the parts outside the CDR3, the full variable domain is GAGVSQSPSNKVTEKGKDVELRCDPISGHTALYWYRQSLGQGLEFLIYFQGNSAPDKSGLPSDRFSAERTGGSVSTLTIQRTQQEDSAVYLCASSLDREGNYGYTFGSGTRLTVV.

This clonotype appeared many times. The genes are TRBV28 and TRBJ2-1, with 7 bases lining up with TRBD2. The CDR3 extends over 13 amino acids. CDR1 and CDR2 (germline): MDHEN, SYDVKM. V lost 2 bases to trimming and J lost 15 bases; unmatched junction nucleotides: 10. The CDR3 DNA sequence: TGTGCCAGCAGTTTAGGGTACAGCGGGAATCTGTTCTTC. This codes for CASSLGYSGNLFF.

J is TRBJ2-1 and V is TRBV20-1, with D possibly called TRBD1 or TRBD2 (6 bases each). Germline V gene lookup returns CDR1 DFQATT and CDR2 SNEGSKA (reference sequence). Trimming removed 7 bases at V and 3 bases at J, with 28 bases between. The CDR3 runs 18 residues. Written as DNA, the CDR3 is TGCAGTGTGGGGGCGGAGGGGTCTACGTGGGCAATCTACAATGAGCAGTTCTTC. Protein: CSVGAEGSTWAIYNEQFF.

This clonotype was detected ten times or more. The rearrangement joins TRBV7-2 to TRBJ2-5; the D gene could be TRBD1 or TRBD2 (6 bases each). From germline, CDR1 is SGHTA and CDR2 FQGNSA. The CDR3 consists of 15 residues. The germline V and J ends were trimmed by 2 bases and 4 bases, with 14 bases remaining between them. CDR3 DNA sequence: TGTGCCAGCAGCTTACGTCCCGGAGGGGGAGAGACCCAGTACTTC. Residues: CASSLRPGGGETQYF.

As concerns this clonotype: A single base separates this from a much larger clone, so it may be a read error. Likely a read error: the CDR3 ends without its conserved phenylalanine or tryptophan. The rearrangement uses TRBV28 and TRBJ1-2; D is perhaps TRBD1 (5 bases). Germline V gene lookup returns CDR1 MDHEN and CDR2 SYDVKM. V lost 7 bases and J 11 bases, leaving 14 bases between the germline ends. The CDR3 length is 11 residues. CDR3 region: CASKLRQGYTI. CDR3 bases: TGTGCCAGCAAGCTTCGGCAGGGATACACCATC.

This clonotype has a count of ten or more. The CDR3 spells CASSGSGQASYEQYF. The CDR3 coding sequence is TGTGCCAGCAGTGGATCGGGACAGGCCTCCTACGAGCAGTACTTC. The J gene is TRBJ2-7, the V gene TRBV6-1; 8 positions match TRBD1. With V trimmed by 4 bases and J by 0 bases, 5 bases remained unmatched. The CDR3 has 15 amino acids. Germline CDR1 and CDR2: MNHNS and SASEGT.

Comments on this clonotype: One base away lies a much larger clone, so this may be a sequencing read error. The chain employs TRBV12-3 or TRBV12-4 and TRBJ2-7; D is possibly TRBD1 or TRBD2 (5 bases each). There are 15 residues in the CDR3. As DNA, the CDR3 is TGTACCAGCAGTTTAGGAGGCAGGACAACCTACGAGCAGTACTTC. Its translation is CTSSLGGRTTYEQYF.

As to this clonotype: Germline and junction disagree at one end, which may indicate a read error. The chain links TRBV6-4 to TRBJ2-1, with D possibly TRBD2 on 6 matching bases. CDR1 is MRHNA, CDR2 SNTAGT, per germline. The CDR3 is 13 amino acids. The CDR3 DNA follows: TGTCCCAGCAGTGAACGGGGGTGGAATGAGCAGTTCTTC. Translating it yields CPSSERGWNEQFF.